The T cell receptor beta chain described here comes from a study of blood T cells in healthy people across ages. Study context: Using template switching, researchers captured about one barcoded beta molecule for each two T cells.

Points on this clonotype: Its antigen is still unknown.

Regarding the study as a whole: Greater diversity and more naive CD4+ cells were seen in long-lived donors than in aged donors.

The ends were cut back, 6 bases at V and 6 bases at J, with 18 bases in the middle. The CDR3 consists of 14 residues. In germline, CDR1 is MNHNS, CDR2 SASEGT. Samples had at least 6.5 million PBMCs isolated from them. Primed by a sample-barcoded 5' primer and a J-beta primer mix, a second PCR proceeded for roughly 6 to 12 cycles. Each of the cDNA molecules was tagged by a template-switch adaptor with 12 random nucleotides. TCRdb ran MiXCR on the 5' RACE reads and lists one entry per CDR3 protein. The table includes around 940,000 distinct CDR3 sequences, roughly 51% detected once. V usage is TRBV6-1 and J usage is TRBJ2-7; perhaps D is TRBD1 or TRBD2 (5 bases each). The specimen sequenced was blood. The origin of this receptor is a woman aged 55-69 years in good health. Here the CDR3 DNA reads TGTGCCAGCAGGAGGGGCGACCTGGGACGCGAGCAGTACTTC. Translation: CASRRGDLGREQYF.